This record looks at one T cell receptor beta chain sequence and its context. No cognate antigen has been identified for it. No quality values exist for individual bases; no much larger clone is one base distant. This entry is derived from a study of blood T cell repertoires in COVID-19 (dated by TCRdb to 2020 to 2021). The study in broad terms: Samples covering the acute and convalescent phases of COVID-19 were provided by collaborators in the United States, Italy and Spain. The prospective study material was composed of cDNA or gDNA derived from T cells, B-cell-depleted T cells, or PBMCs. The dataset comprised deeply sampled blood TCRbeta repertoires from subjects exposed to, actively infected with, or recovered from COVID-19. The repertoires were released in a freely available public database intended as a resource for research on the immune response to SARS-CoV-2. The samples were drawn from two sources: the first 160 participants of the ongoing ImmuneRACE study, and 950 to 1,500 subjects contributed by 6 global collaborators. The sample metadata nearly always contained a de-identified subject ID, COVID-19 status, age in years and sex. Where HLA class I and class II types were available, the types were taken from metadata supplied by the sample provider, not from assay-based typing.

TCRbeta CDR3 regions were amplified from genomic DNA using the immunoSEQ Assay, a bias-controlled multiplex PCR. For the original study's pipeline: Nucleated cell counts per sample were estimated from amplification of reference gene primers within the assay. To quantify the absolute abundance of each unique TCRbeta CDR3 rearrangement, sequence reads were collapsed and filtered. For each sample, productive Simpson clonality was calculated as the square root of Simpson's diversity index over productive rearrangements. Entries here come from immuneACCESS through TCRdb and include only in-frame sequences with V and J called. Some clones fail to appear in such tables; in the studies checked, an unresolved V gene covers under half of the shortfall, and the cause of the remainder is unknown. V, J and clone size reflect that table, while D and trimming were determined from the DNA. The table for this sample lists approximately 100,000 clones; about 89% of them were counted only once. Approximately 19% of the sample belongs to the ten largest clones.

Whole blood was collected in K2EDTA tubes by collaborating institutions according to the institutions' own protocols. For TCRbeta analysis, collaborators shipped samples in one of three forms: frozen whole blood, isolated PBMCs, or DNA extracted from either of those sample types. CDR1 and CDR2 are read off the germline V gene as MDHEN and SYDVKM. The V end gives up 5 bases and the J end 3 bases, leaving 10 bases in the junction not matched to a gene. There are 17 amino acids in the CDR3, from cysteine to phenylalanine inclusive. Only CDR3 DNA remains: 51 bases, in frame from the first base. General conclusions and limits of the study: The quantity of clinical and demographic metadata differed by source and by participant and was supplied without curation.

Sequencing was carried out using peripheral blood. The V and J genes are TRBV28 and TRBJ2-3; 11 bases in between match TRBD2. The source of this sequence is a human donor with acute or convalescent COVID-19. The donor label of this sample is uncertain. The CDR3: CASSPDPGTSGTDTQYF. The nucleotide sequence is given as TGTGCCAGCAGTCCGGATCCCGGGACTAGCGGAACAGATACGCAGTATTTT.